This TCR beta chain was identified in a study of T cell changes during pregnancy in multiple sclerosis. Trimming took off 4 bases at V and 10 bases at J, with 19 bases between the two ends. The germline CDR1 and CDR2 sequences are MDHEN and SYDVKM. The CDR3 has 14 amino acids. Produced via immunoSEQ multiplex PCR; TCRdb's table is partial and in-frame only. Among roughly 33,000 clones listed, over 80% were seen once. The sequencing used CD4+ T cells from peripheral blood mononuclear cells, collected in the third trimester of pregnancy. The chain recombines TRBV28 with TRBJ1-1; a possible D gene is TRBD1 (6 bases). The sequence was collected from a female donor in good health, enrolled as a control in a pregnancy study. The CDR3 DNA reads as TGTGCCAGCAGTTCCCTCGGAGGGGGGGAGGGAGCTTTCTTT. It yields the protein CASSSLGGGEGAFF.